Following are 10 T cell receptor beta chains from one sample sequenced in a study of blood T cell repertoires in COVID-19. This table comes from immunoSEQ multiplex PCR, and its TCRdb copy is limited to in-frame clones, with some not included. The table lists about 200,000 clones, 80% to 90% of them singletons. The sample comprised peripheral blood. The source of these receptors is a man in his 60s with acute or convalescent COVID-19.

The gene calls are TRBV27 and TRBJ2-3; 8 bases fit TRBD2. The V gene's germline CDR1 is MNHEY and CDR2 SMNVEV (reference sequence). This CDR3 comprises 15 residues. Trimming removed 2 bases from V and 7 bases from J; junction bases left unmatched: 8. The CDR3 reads CASSLHGRAPYTQYF. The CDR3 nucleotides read TGTGCCAGCAGTTTACACGGGAGGGCCCCTTATACGCAGTATTTT.

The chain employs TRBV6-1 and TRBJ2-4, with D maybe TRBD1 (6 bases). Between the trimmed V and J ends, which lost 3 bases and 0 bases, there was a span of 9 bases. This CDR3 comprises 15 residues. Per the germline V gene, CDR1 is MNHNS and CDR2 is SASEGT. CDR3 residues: CASSEAGAAKNIQYF. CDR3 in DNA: TGTGCCAGCAGTGAGGCAGGGGCAGCCAAAAACATTCAGTACTTC.

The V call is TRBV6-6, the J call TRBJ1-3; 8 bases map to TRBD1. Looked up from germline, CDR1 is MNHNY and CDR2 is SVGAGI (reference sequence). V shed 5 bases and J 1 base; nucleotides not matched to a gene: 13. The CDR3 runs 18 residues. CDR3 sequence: CASSLRTGRNRSGNTIYF. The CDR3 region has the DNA TGTGCCAGCAGTCTCCGGACAGGGCGGAACCGTTCTGGAAACACCATATATTTT.

The CDR3 DNA follows: TGTGCCATCAGTGGGGGGACAGTGCACGAGCAGTACTTC. Encoded protein: CAISGGTVHEQYF. The chain has TRBV10-3 and TRBJ2-7, with 7 bases identical to TRBD1. Germline CDR1 reads ENHRY; CDR2 reads SYGVKD. The CDR3 has 13 amino acids. J gave up 5 bases and V 4 bases, and 5 bases lay outside the gene matches.

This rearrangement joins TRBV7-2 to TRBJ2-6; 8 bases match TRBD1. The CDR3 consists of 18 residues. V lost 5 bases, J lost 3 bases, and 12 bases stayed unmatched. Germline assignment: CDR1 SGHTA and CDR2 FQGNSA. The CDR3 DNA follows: TGTGCCAGCAGCCCCGGGACAGGTCTGGTGGATGGGGCCAACGTCCTGACTTTC. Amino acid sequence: CASSPGTGLVDGANVLTF.

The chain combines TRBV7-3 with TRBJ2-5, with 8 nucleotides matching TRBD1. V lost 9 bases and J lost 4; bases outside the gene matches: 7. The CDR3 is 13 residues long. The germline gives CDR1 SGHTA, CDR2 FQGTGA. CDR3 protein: CARPGGWGETQYF. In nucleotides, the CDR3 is TGTGCCAGACCAGGGGGCTGGGGAGAGACCCAGTACTTC.

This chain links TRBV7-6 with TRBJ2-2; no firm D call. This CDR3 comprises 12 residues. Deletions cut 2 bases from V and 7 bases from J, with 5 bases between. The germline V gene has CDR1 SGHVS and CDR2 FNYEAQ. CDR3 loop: CASSLSLGELFF. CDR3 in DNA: TGTGCCAGCAGCTTATCTCTCGGGGAGCTGTTTTTT.

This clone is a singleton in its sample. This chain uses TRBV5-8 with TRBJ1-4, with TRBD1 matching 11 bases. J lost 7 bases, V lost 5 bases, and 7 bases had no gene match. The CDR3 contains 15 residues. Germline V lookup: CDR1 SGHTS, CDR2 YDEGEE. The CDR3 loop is CASSPPGQGGEKLFF. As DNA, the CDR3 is TGTGCCAGCAGTCCCCCGGGACAGGGGGGTGAAAAACTGTTTTTT.

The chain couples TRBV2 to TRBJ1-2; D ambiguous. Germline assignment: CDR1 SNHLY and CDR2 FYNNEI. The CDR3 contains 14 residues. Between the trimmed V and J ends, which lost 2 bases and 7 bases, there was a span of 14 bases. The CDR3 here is CASSEWTPELGYTF. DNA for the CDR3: TGTGCCAGCAGTGAATGGACTCCTGAACTTGGCTACACCTTC.

CDR3 loop: CASSGLAGARNEQFF. The CDR3 DNA reads TGTGCCAGCAGCGGACTAGCGGGAGCAAGGAATGAGCAGTTCTTC. The rearrangement joins TRBV9 to TRBJ2-1; 12 bases line up with TRBD2. The germline V gene encodes CDR1 SGDLS and CDR2 YYNGEE. V lost 3 bases and J lost 7; bases outside the gene matches: 5. The CDR3 is made up of 15 amino acids.